This T cell receptor (beta chain) originates from a study of T cells after yellow fever vaccination. Study results and limitations: Re-detected after boosting: most primary clones, almost 97% of CD4 and around 86% of CD8.

The CDR3 consists of 14 residues. The V gene's germline CDR1 is SGHVS and CDR2 FQNEAQ. J was trimmed by 6 bases and V by 7 bases; bases with no gene match: 5. In regard to this clonotype: Its target is unknown.

TCRdb redid the calling of the 5' RACE reads with MiXCR, one entry per CDR3 protein. Of just under 600,000 distinct CDR3 sequences in the sample, roughly 14% were seen once. This TCR came from a man between 25 and 39 years old who received the YFV17D yellow fever vaccine. The chain has TRBV7-8 and TRBJ1-4; 10 positions match TRBD1. The sequenced sample was PBMCs, obtained on the day of the yellow fever booster vaccination. CDR3 DNA: TGTGCCAGCACCCAGGACAGGGGGGATGAAAAACTGTTTTTT. Its translation: CASTQDRGDEKLFF.